One and the same sample provided the 16 T cell receptor beta chains below, sequenced in a study of T cell changes during pregnancy in multiple sclerosis. Sequencing was performed with immunoSEQ multiplex PCR; in TCRdb, only in-frame clones are kept and a portion is missing. The table has under 25,000 clones, about 84% seen once. The source was CD8+ T cells from peripheral blood mononuclear cells, collected before pregnancy. These receptors came from a female donor with multiple sclerosis, enrolled in a pregnancy study.

For the CDR3, the DNA is TGTGCTAGTGGTTTACTCGGGGGTGCTGAAGCTTTCTTT. This codes for CASGLLGGAEAFF. The chain uses TRBV12-5 and TRBJ1-1; maybe TRBD1 (5 bases). The CDR3 is 13 residues long. V lost 3 bases to trimming and J lost 6 bases, with 11 bases between them. Germline-derived CDR1 and CDR2 are LGHNT and FRNRAP.

This rearrangement joins TRBV7-9 to TRBJ2-7, with 8 nucleotides matching TRBD2. This CDR3 comprises 14 residues. CDR1 is SEHNR, CDR2 FQNEAQ, per germline (reference sequence). J was trimmed by 1 base and V by 5 bases; bases with no gene match: 4. CDR3 sequence (DNA): TGTGCCAGCAGCACGACTAGCGTTTCCTACGAGCAGTACTTC. It yields the protein CASSTTSVSYEQYF.

The chain uses TRBV5-1 and TRBJ1-3; no clear D. With 4 bases removed from V and 3 bases from J, the gap between germline ends came to 20 bases. CDR1 and CDR2 from the germline V gene are SGHRS and YFSETQ. There are 17 residues in the CDR3. The CDR3 bases are TGCGCCAGCAGCCCTTTGACCGCCCGGGAAAGTGGAAACACCATATATTTT. It translates to CASSPLTARESGNTIYF. Together with reference TRBV5-1 and TRBJ1-3, the CDR3 gives the full variable domain: KAGVTQTPRYLIKTRGQQVTLSCSPISGHRSVSWYQQTPGQGLQFLFEYFSETQRNKGNFPGRFSGRQFSNSRSEMNVSTLELGDSALYLCASSPLTARESGNTIYFGEGSWLTVV.

Note on this clone: A read error may produce the germline difference seen at one junction end. The chain combines TRBV6-5 with TRBJ2-1, with TRBD1 matching 8 bases. This CDR3 is built from 15 residues. Germline V gene sequence: CDR1 MNHEY, CDR2 SVGAGI. Written as DNA, the CDR3 is TGTGCCAGCAGTGACTCCACAGGGGGCTACAATGAGCAGTTCTTC. Translated, it gives CASSDSTGGYNEQFF.

The chain couples TRBV4-3 to TRBJ2-1; 8 nucleotides line up with TRBD1. The germline CDR1 and CDR2 sequences are LGHNA and YSLEER. Unmatched junction bases numbered 11, after V lost 1 base and J lost 9 bases. The CDR3 extends over 16 amino acids. CDR3 region: CASSQGSGQGAIEQFF. CDR3 DNA sequence: TGCGCCAGCAGCCAAGGGTCCGGGCAGGGGGCGATTGAGCAGTTCTTC.

The chain combines TRBV5-6 with TRBJ1-4, with TRBD1 matching 9 bases. V was pared by 4 bases and J by 6 bases, with 7 bases of the junction left unmatched. Per the germline V gene, CDR1 is SGHDT and CDR2 is YYEEEE. This CDR3 has 15 residues. CDR3 region: CASSNTGGAYEKLFF. In nucleotides, the CDR3 is TGTGCCAGCAGCAATACAGGGGGCGCGTATGAAAAACTGTTTTTT.

The chain has TRBV9 and TRBJ2-1, with D possibly being TRBD2 (6 bases). The CDR3 is 15 amino acids. The V end was cut by 0 bases, the J end by 4 bases, with 11 bases between. Germline-derived CDR1 and CDR2 are SGDLS and YYNGEE. This CDR3 reads CASSVGVGGYNEQFF. CDR3 in DNA: TGTGCCAGCAGCGTAGGGGTGGGGGGTTACAATGAGCAGTTCTTC. Looking up the rest from reference TRBV9 and TRBJ2-1 gives the full variable domain: DSGVTQTPKHLITATGQRVTLRCSPRSGDLSVYWYQQSLDQGLQFLIQYYNGEERAKGNILERFSAQQFPDLHSELNLSSLELGDSALYFCASSVGVGGYNEQFFGPGTRLTVL.

V and J are TRBV5-1 and TRBJ2-1; D gene uncertain. Germline V lookup: CDR1 SGHRS, CDR2 YFSETQ. CDR3 length equals 19 residues. Trimming removed 4 bases from V and 0 bases from J, with 23 bases in between. CDR3 coding DNA: TGCGCCAGCAGCCACCCTTTAGGCGGAAGCGTCAGCTCCTACAATGAGCAGTTCTTC. Translating gives CASSHPLGGSVSSYNEQFF.

This sequence joins TRBV28 and TRBJ1-1; TRBD1 matches 8 bases. Germline CDR1 reads MDHEN; CDR2 reads SYDVKM. The V segment lost 5 bases and the J segment 5 bases; nucleotides outside the gene matches: 7. This CDR3 is 14 amino acids long. The CDR3 sequence is CASSPRGLWTEAFF. The DNA of the CDR3 is TGTGCCAGCAGTCCCAGGGGGCTCTGGACTGAAGCTTTCTTT. The variable domain in full, completed from reference TRBV28 and TRBJ1-1, reads DVKVTQSSRYLVKRTGEKVFLECVQDMDHENMFWYRQDPGLGLRLIYFSYDVKMKEKGDIPEGYSVSREKKERFSLILESASTNQTSMYLCASSPRGLWTEAFFGQGTRLTVV.

CDR3 residues: CAISEYGGEVSGANVLTF. In DNA form, the CDR3 reads TGTGCCATCAGTGAGTACGGAGGGGAGGTGTCTGGGGCCAACGTCCTGACTTTC. The chain combines TRBV10-3 with TRBJ2-6; D perhaps matches TRBD2 (6 bases). V lost 1 base and J 1 base, leaving 14 bases between the germline ends. Per the germline V gene, CDR1 is ENHRY and CDR2 is SYGVKD. CDR3 size: 18 residues.

The chain uses TRBV6-5 and TRBJ2-7; 13 positions agree with TRBD2. The CDR3 has 14 residues. Germline trimming cut 6 bases from V and 6 bases from J; bases unmatched to any gene: 5. In germline, CDR1 is MNHEY, CDR2 SVGAGI. This CDR3 is CASSNGLAGAEQYF. CDR3 in DNA: TGTGCCAGCAGCAACGGACTAGCGGGAGCCGAGCAGTACTTC.

The chain employs TRBV9 and TRBJ1-2; D is ambiguous. Germline CDR1 is SGDLS and CDR2 is YYNGEE. With 3 bases removed from V and 5 bases from J, the gap between germline ends came to 20 bases. This CDR3 region has 16 residues. The CDR3 is CASSAEPGGYWYGYTF. The DNA of the CDR3 is TGTGCCAGCAGCGCAGAACCCGGAGGTTATTGGTATGGCTACACCTTC.

The V and J genes are TRBV6-1 and TRBJ2-1; D uncertain. CDR1 is MNHNS and CDR2 is SASEGT in the germline V gene. Trimming stripped 6 bases from V and 12 bases from J, with 15 bases between. The CDR3 runs to 12 residues. CDR3 loop: CASSDDFDSQFF. CDR3 DNA: TGTGCCAGCAGCGACGACTTTGATTCGCAGTTCTTC.

The CDR3 coding sequence is TGTGCCAGCAGCTTAGGGTCCAGTGGCGAGCAGTTCTTC. This translates into CASSLGSSGEQFF. This rearrangement joins TRBV11-2 to TRBJ2-1; no clear D. This CDR3 region has 13 residues. Per the germline V gene, CDR1 is SGHAT and CDR2 is FQNNGV. With 1 base removed from V and 10 bases from J, the gap between germline ends came to 11 bases. Filled out from reference TRBV11-2 and TRBJ2-1, the complete variable domain reads EAGVAQSPRYKIIEKRQSVAFWCNPISGHATLYWYQQILGQGPKLLIQFQNNGVVDDSQLPKDRFSAERLKGVDSTLKIQPAKLEDSAVYLCASSLGSSGEQFFGPGTRLTVL.

J is TRBJ1-1 and V is TRBV9; D is perhaps TRBD1 (6 bases). The CDR3 is 15 residues long. With 4 bases removed from V and 0 bases from J, the gap between germline ends came to 13 bases. Germline lookup yields CDR1 SGDLS and CDR2 YYNGEE. The CDR3 reads CASSSRTALNTEAFF. The CDR3 DNA is TGTGCCAGCAGCTCCCGGACAGCACTGAACACTGAAGCTTTCTTT.

This clone has a single count. The chain joins TRBV5-5 to TRBJ2-1, with D perhaps matching TRBD1 (6 bases). From germline, CDR1 is SGHKS and CDR2 YYEKEE (reference sequence). The CDR3 has 14 residues. The V and J ends lost 2 bases and 3 bases respectively, with 9 bases between them. The CDR3 DNA is TGTGCCAGCAGCTTAGGGACAAACTACAATGAGCAGTTCTTC. This translates into CASSLGTNYNEQFF.